This TCR beta chain comes out of a study of a mutant IDH1 vaccine in newly diagnosed glioma. Overall study: Treated patients comprised approximately 62% males and around 40% females, mean age roughly 43 years. Earlier therapy was either radiotherapy, temozolomide, or both, and most got both.

Between the trimmed V and J ends, which lost 3 bases and 5 bases, there was a span of 19 bases. The CDR3 spans 17 residues. CDR1 is LNHDA and CDR2 is SQIVND in the germline V gene (reference sequence). Time point defined: baseline, week 1 (first vaccination visit). Treatment: pre-vaccination baseline after standard-of-care therapy. Using immunoSEQ multiplex PCR, the repertoire was profiled, and TCRdb retains in-frame clones only, with some absent. The repertoire holds around 26,000 clones, with 90% to 95% as singletons. This sample comprised PBMCs, obtained from a glioma patient treated with radiotherapy, temozolomide or both. The source is a man aged 35-49 years with glioma. The chain joins TRBV19 to TRBJ2-2; D ambiguous. The CDR3 protein is CASSIWFRQRPTGELFF. CDR3 sequence (DNA): TGTGCCAGTAGTATTTGGTTTAGGCAGCGACCGACCGGGGAGCTGTTTTTT.